The present T cell receptor beta chain was sequenced within a study of memory CD4+ T cells and cytomegalovirus serostatus. Study information: Healthy Belgian adult donors included fewer than 10 CMV-positive and 24 CMV-negative people.

The CDR3 spans 14 residues. CDR1 and CDR2 (germline): GTSNPN, SVGIG (reference sequence). V was pared by 5 bases and J by 2 bases, with 5 bases of the junction left unmatched. Study-wide results and caveats: The CMV-associated TCR signature appears largely within the CD4+ memory repertoire.

To note about this clone: Its antigen remains unknown.

Generated by immunoSEQ multiplex PCR, the TCRdb table keeps only in-frame clones and is missing some. The sample lists tens of thousands of clones; approximately 78% were seen once. The sort gate was single viable CD3+CD4+CD8-CD45RO+ cells for memory CD4+ T cells. Donors' CMV status reflects serum IgG against pp150, pp28, p38, p52. The clonotype was recovered from an adult in good health and CMV-seronegative. The chain recombines TRBV30 with TRBJ2-1; 8 nucleotides align to TRBD2. Source material: memory CD4+ T cells from blood. CDR3 loop: CAWGGGIPYNEQFF. The CDR3 nucleotides read TGTGCCTGGGGCGGGGGGATCCCCTACAATGAGCAGTTCTTC.